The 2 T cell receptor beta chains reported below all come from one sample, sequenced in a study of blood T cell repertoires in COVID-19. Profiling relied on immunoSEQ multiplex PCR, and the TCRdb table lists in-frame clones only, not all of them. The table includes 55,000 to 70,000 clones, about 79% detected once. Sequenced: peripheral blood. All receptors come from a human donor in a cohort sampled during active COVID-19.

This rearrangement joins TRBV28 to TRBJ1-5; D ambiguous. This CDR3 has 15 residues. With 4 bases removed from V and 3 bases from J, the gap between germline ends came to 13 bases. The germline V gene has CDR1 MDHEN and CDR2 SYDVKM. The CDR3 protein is CASSSLRQVNQPQHF. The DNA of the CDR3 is TGTGCCAGCAGTTCCCTCCGCCAGGTCAATCAGCCCCAGCATTTT.

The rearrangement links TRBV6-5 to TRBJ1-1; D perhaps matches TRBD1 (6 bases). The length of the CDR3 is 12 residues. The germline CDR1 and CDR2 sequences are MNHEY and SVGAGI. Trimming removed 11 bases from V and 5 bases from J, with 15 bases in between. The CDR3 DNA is TGTGCCTCCGGGGGGCGGGGGACTGAAGCTTTCTTT. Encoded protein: CASGGRGTEAFF.